This T cell receptor (beta chain) was found in a study of beta chain features in type 1 diabetes (dated by TCRdb to the late 2010s). Concerning the study at large: Mean age, gender distribution, total cell number and subset yield did not differ between patients and healthy donors. Whereas all 30 or so donors provided naive and central memory subsets, regulatory and stem cell-like memory subsets were isolated from just 8 patients and about 8 healthy donors. In the study, recently diagnosed type 1 diabetes patients and matched healthy donors were compared on the TCRB repertoires of their sorted circulating CD4+ T cell subsets. A total of roughly 100 million sorted cells were examined across all samples, and RNA yield correlated strongly with the number of cells per subset. What the research found in general, with its limitations: Patients with type 1 diabetes made fewer insertions and deleted more nucleotides at VDJ recombination sites, implying thymic rearrangement abnormalities. The naive, central memory and regulatory TCRB repertoires appeared to resemble one another more closely among patients than among healthy donors. Type 1 diabetes patients showed a moderate but significant shortening of TCRB CDR3 length in all four CD4+ subsets. Sequencing cDNA rather than genomic DNA could over-represent highly expressing activated cells, although activation and CD3 levels did not differ between groups. Shorter templates might have been favored by PCR, but patient and control samples were amplified and corrected together, so both groups would have been affected equally by any skew. Because small numbers of individuals were included in the HLA sub-analyses, any influence of HLA type on TCRB rearrangement was left unresolved.

The CDR3, from cysteine to phenylalanine, totals 12 residues. The only DNA kept is the CDR3, 36 bases in frame from the first base. V is pared back by 5 bases and J by 6 bases, with 9 bases lying between the germline termini. CDR1 SGHAT and CDR2 FQNNGV are derived from the germline V gene. A single peripheral blood draw of about 120 mL on average was collected from each donor into heparinised tubes. Naive, central memory, regulatory and stem cell-like memory CD4+ T cells were sorted on a BD FACSAria II using a panel including CD45RO, CCR7, CD25, CD127, CD95 and CD27. All sorted populations exceeded 98% purity. PBMCs were isolated right away by Lymphoprep density gradient centrifugation and were stained directly, without culture. So that batch effects would be minimized, each experiment stained and sorted samples in pairs, pairing one healthy donor with one patient. On this clone itself: Its antigen target is currently unknown. No per-base quality is available; no much larger clone lies one base away.

The entire amount of isolated RNA was reverse transcribed using the High Capacity cDNA Reverse Transcription Kit, so the sequenced TCRB transcripts were expressed ones. Naive, central memory and regulatory T cell samples underwent deep immunoSEQ sequencing, averaging around 4 million total reads per sample. Sorted cells were lysed in RLT buffer, and RNA was extracted using DNase-treated RNeasy Micro or Mini kits according to cell number. Each cell subset was processed on its own to prevent cross-contamination, while patient and healthy donor samples were processed together. The immunoSEQ multiplex PCR was used to amplify TCRB sequences from cDNA, yielding 87-bp fragments that span the CDR3 region. Amplicons were sequenced on the Illumina HiSeq platform. The source study handled its data this way. PCR bias was computationally corrected using synthetic template baselines, reads within Hamming distance 2 were collapsed, and singletons that could not be merged were discarded. Reads were aligned against IMGT to assign V, D and J genes, CDR3 length and insertions or deletions at six rearrangement sites. Within each subset, clonotype counts were normalized to sorted cell number, and only after that were true diversity and Gini coefficients computed with the tcR R package. The overlap coefficient, calculated on TCRB nucleotide sequences, was used to quantify repertoire sharing. The clones in this table, taken by TCRdb from immuneACCESS, are in-frame only. Not every clone is retained; where verified, under half of the shortfall comes from an unresolved V gene, and the cause of the rest is unknown. D and trimming were read from the DNA, whereas the V and J calls and clone size are those reported in that table. The sample records a few hundred thousand clones, roughly 9.8% of which are singletons. About 0.6% of the sample is held by the ten biggest clonotypes.

Sequencing was carried out using central memory CD4+ T cells from blood. The source is a young man with type 1 diabetes. The sequence joins TRBV11-2 to TRBJ2-3, with no confidently assigned D gene. The sequence in DNA is TGTGCCAGCAGCCCCCAAGTGGATACGCAGTATTTT. Translated, this gives CASSPQVDTQYF.